Below, 26 T cell receptor beta chains from the same sample are listed, as sequenced in a study of T cell responses to AZD1222 COVID-19 vaccine. Here immunoSEQ multiplex PCR was the method, and the copy in TCRdb shows in-frame clones only, minus some. The sample lists about 120,000 clones, just over 90% occurring once. This sample comprised peripheral blood, obtained on day 0 of AZD1222 vaccination. Every receptor here comes from an adult in good health.

The chain joins TRBV7-2 to TRBJ1-1; no reliable D call. This CDR3 is built from 16 residues. The germline CDR1 and CDR2 sequences are SGHTA and FQGNSA. Trimming shortened V by 2 bases and J by 5 bases, and 18 bases separated the two germline ends. CDR3 residues: CASSLPLGYRGTEAFF. The CDR3 DNA follows: TGTGCCAGCAGCTTACCGCTCGGGTACCGAGGGACTGAAGCTTTCTTT.

This chain connects TRBV6-6 to TRBJ1-6, with 9 nucleotides matching TRBD1. Per germline, CDR1 MNHNY and CDR2 SVGAGI (reference sequence). The ends lost 9 bases at V and 9 bases at J; junction bases unmatched: 12. The CDR3 extends over 15 amino acids. The CDR3 here is CASLGGDRVASPLHF. In DNA, the CDR3 is TGTGCCAGTCTGGGAGGGGACAGGGTAGCTTCACCCCTCCACTTT.

The chain couples TRBV29-1 to TRBJ1-2; D is unresolved. With 6 bases removed from V and 1 base from J, the gap between germline ends came to 9 bases. Germline values: CDR1 SQVTM, CDR2 ANQGSEA. This CDR3 spans 12 amino acids. The CDR3 nucleotides are TGCAGCGTCAAAGCGGGTAACTATGGCTACACCTTC. Translating gives CSVKAGNYGYTF. Together with reference TRBV29-1 and TRBJ1-2, the CDR3 gives the full variable domain: SAVISQKPSRDICQRGTSLTIQCQVDSQVTMMFWYRQQPGQSLTLIATANQGSEATYESGFVIDKFPISRPNLTFSTLTVSNMSPEDSSIYLCSVKAGNYGYTFGSGTRLTVV.

The chain joins TRBV7-6 to TRBJ2-5, with 9 bases fitting TRBD1. Germline loops: CDR1 SGHVS, CDR2 FNYEAQ. After removal of 6 bases from V and 5 bases from J, the junction contained 16 bases not matched to a gene. This CDR3 is built from 17 residues. This CDR3 reads CASSFLPGTGNVETQYF. CDR3 coding DNA: TGTGCCAGCAGTTTTTTACCCGGGACAGGGAATGTGGAGACCCAGTACTTC.

The CDR3 reads CASSPSGTATGELFF. Written as DNA, the CDR3 is TGTGCCAGCAGCCCTAGCGGGACCGCCACCGGGGAGCTGTTTTTT. This chain links TRBV28 with TRBJ2-2, with 9 bases aligning to TRBD2. From germline, CDR1 is MDHEN and CDR2 SYDVKM. J gave up 4 bases and V 6 bases, and 6 bases lay outside the gene matches. The CDR3 covers 15 residues.

The chain is built from TRBV19 and TRBJ1-2, with TRBD1 matching 9 bases. The CDR3 runs to 15 residues. Looked up from germline, CDR1 is LNHDA and CDR2 is SQIVND (reference sequence). Trimming at V came to 5 bases and at J to 0 bases, leaving 4 bases not matched to a gene. CDR3 sequence: CASSPGQGANYGYTF. The CDR3 bases are TGTGCCAGTAGTCCGGGACAGGGAGCTAACTATGGCTACACCTTC.

The V gene is TRBV20-1, the J gene TRBJ2-1, with D perhaps TRBD2 (6 bases). CDR3 length equals 16 residues. V lost 3 bases and J 4 bases, leaving 19 bases between the germline ends. Germline CDR1 is DFQATT and CDR2 is SNEGSKA (reference sequence). Here the CDR3 DNA reads TGCAGTGCTAGTACGGCTAGCGAAGAACCTTACAATGAGCAGTTCTTC. Encoded protein: CSASTASEEPYNEQFF.

V is TRBV28 and J is TRBJ2-1, with TRBD2 identical over 15 bases. Germline CDR1 MDHEN, CDR2 SYDVKM. With 6 bases clipped from V and 0 bases from J, the junction kept 18 bases outside the gene matches. The CDR3 is 22 amino acids. This CDR3 is CASRYGTSGRTNALISYNEQFF. In nucleotides, the CDR3 is TGTGCCAGCAGGTACGGGACTAGCGGGAGGACCAACGCCCTGATCTCCTACAATGAGCAGTTCTTC. The full variable domain, completed using reference TRBV28 and TRBJ2-1, is DVKVTQSSRYLVKRTGEKVFLECVQDMDHENMFWYRQDPGLGLRLIYFSYDVKMKEKGDIPEGYSVSREKKERFSLILESASTNQTSMYLCASRYGTSGRTNALISYNEQFFGPGTRLTVL.

This clone was recorded only once. The V and J genes are TRBV28 and TRBJ1-2; 7 nucleotides match TRBD1. The V segment lost 6 bases and the J segment 5 bases; nucleotides outside the gene matches: 15. The CDR3 contains 16 residues. CDR1 and CDR2 from the germline V gene are MDHEN and SYDVKM. The CDR3 sequence is CASSLARTGDKYGYTF. In DNA, the CDR3 is TGTGCCAGCAGCCTAGCCAGGACAGGAGATAAATATGGCTACACCTTC.

The rearrangement uses TRBV27 and TRBJ2-6; D may be TRBD1 (5 bases). The CDR3 is made up of 15 amino acids. The V gene lost 6 bases and the J gene lost 1 base, with 10 bases spanning the gap. Germline lookup yields CDR1 MNHEY and CDR2 SMNVEV (reference sequence). CDR3 nucleotide sequence: TGTGCCAGCAGGGACACAGGATCTGGGGCCAACGTCCTGACTTTC. Translating it yields CASRDTGSGANVLTF.

The V gene is TRBV29-1, the J gene TRBJ1-3, with 7 positions matching TRBD1. Germline V gene lookup returns CDR1 SQVTM and CDR2 ANQGSEA. CDR3 length equals 14 residues. The V segment lost 3 bases and the J segment 0 bases; nucleotides outside the gene matches: 2. In nucleotides, the CDR3 is TGCAGCGTTGATTCAGGGGGCTCTGGAAACACCATATATTTT. Its translation is CSVDSGGSGNTIYF.

This rearrangement joins TRBV18 to TRBJ1-1; D is perhaps TRBD1 (5 bases). Between the trimmed V and J ends, which lost 3 bases and 2 bases, there was a span of 10 bases. The CDR3 has 14 amino acids. Per the germline V gene, CDR1 is KGHSH and CDR2 is LQKENI. The DNA of the CDR3 is TGTGCCAGCTCACCCTCGGACATAAACACTGAAGCTTTCTTT. Protein sequence: CASSPSDINTEAFF. Variable domain in full (rest from reference TRBV18 and TRBJ1-1): NAGVMQNPRHLVRRRGQEARLRCSPMKGHSHVYWYRQLPEEGLKFMVYLQKENIIDESGMPKERFSAEFPKEGPSILRIQQVVRGDSAAYFCASSPSDINTEAFFGQGTRLTVV.

The chain carries TRBV19 and TRBJ2-1; D remains ambiguous. In germline, CDR1 is LNHDA, CDR2 SQIVND (reference sequence). The CDR3 length is 12 residues. V was pared by 5 bases and J by 15 bases, with 17 bases between. In DNA, the CDR3 is TGTGCCAGTAGTTACGACCCCCTAAGGAGGTTCTTC. As protein: CASSYDPLRRFF.

The J gene is TRBJ2-7, the V gene TRBV5-8; 13 bases are shared with TRBD2. The germline gives CDR1 SGHTS, CDR2 YDEGEE. The junction had 2 bases not matched to a gene; V was cut back by 0 bases and J by 2 bases. CDR3 length: 16 amino acids. The CDR3 DNA reads TGTGCCAGCAGCTTGGGAACTAGCGGGAGGGCCTACGAGCAGTACTTC. Translating gives CASSLGTSGRAYEQYF. Full variable domain (missing parts from reference TRBV5-8 and TRBJ2-7): EAGVTQSPTHLIKTRGQQATLRCSPISGHTSVYWYQQALGLGLQFLLWYDEGEERNRGNFPPRFSGRQFPNYSSELNVNALELEDSALYLCASSLGTSGRAYEQYFGPGTRLTVT.

This CDR3 is CASSLGWEQFF. CDR3 in DNA: TGTGCCAGCAGTTTAGGATGGGAGCAGTTCTTC. The chain joins TRBV2 to TRBJ2-1; D unresolved. Germline loops: CDR1 SNHLY, CDR2 FYNNEI. The CDR3 is 11 residues long. Trimming shortened V by 5 bases and J by 10 bases, and 9 bases separated the two germline ends.

V and J are TRBV7-2 and TRBJ2-1; TRBD1 aligns across 8 bases. V dropped 6 bases and J dropped 15; count of bases not matched to a gene: 10. Germline CDR1 is SGHTA and CDR2 is FQGNSA. This CDR3 has 12 amino acids. Here the CDR3 DNA reads TGTGCCAGCAGTCCCACAGGGGGGCCTGGGTTCTTC. Translating gives CASSPTGGPGFF.

The rearrangement uses TRBV5-6 and TRBJ2-7, with D unclear. The ends were cut back, 2 bases at V and 2 bases at J, with 5 bases in the middle. The germline V gene has CDR1 SGHDT and CDR2 YYEEEE. This CDR3 spans 12 amino acids. CDR3 nucleotide sequence: TGTGCCAGCAGCTTTCAGCCCTACGAGCAGTACTTC. Translated: CASSFQPYEQYF.

This chain joins TRBV21-1 and TRBJ1-3. TRBV21-1 is given as a pseudogene. The CDR3 sequence is 16 residues long. CDR3 DNA: TGTGCCAGCAGCAAAGGTGCCCTACTATCTGGAAACACCATATATTTT. It yields the protein CASSKGALLSGNTIYF.

This clone is a singleton in its sample. V is TRBV5-1 and J is TRBJ1-2; TRBD1 is a possible D gene (5 bases). The CDR3 spans 14 residues. V was clipped by 1 base and J by 4 bases, with 11 bases between them. The germline gives CDR1 SGHRS, CDR2 YFSETQ. CDR3 loop: CASSLLGEAYGYTF. CDR3 DNA: TGCGCCAGCAGCTTGCTAGGGGAGGCCTATGGCTACACCTTC.

This chain uses TRBV19 with TRBJ2-3, with TRBD2 identical over 7 bases. The CDR3 has 20 residues. The germline gives CDR1 LNHDA, CDR2 SQIVND (reference sequence). The J segment lost 2 bases and the V segment lost 3 bases, leaving 20 bases of the junction unmatched. This chain's CDR3 is CASSMERLAEPFPLTDTQYF. The CDR3 nucleotides read TGTGCCAGTAGTATGGAGCGCCTAGCGGAGCCCTTTCCGCTCACAGATACGCAGTATTTT.

The chain recombines TRBV25-1 with TRBJ2-4; the D is unclear. V was trimmed by 0 bases and J by 6 bases, leaving 9 bases between them. The length of the CDR3 is 14 residues. Germline CDR1 reads MGHDK; CDR2 reads SYGVNS. The DNA for the CDR3 is TGTGCCAGCAGTGAATATTCAGGTTTAAACATTCAGTACTTC. Residues: CASSEYSGLNIQYF.

This sequence joins TRBV2 and TRBJ2-2; D perhaps matches TRBD1 (6 bases). Germline values: CDR1 SNHLY, CDR2 FYNNEI. This CDR3 comprises 18 residues. V lost 5 bases to trimming and J lost 3 bases, with 22 bases between them. DNA for the CDR3: TGTGCCAGCAGTCATCCGACCGGGACACCGGTCGACACCGGGGAGCTGTTTTTT. Translation gives CASSHPTGTPVDTGELFF.

V and J are TRBV6-2 or TRBV6-3 and TRBJ2-2, with TRBD1 as a possible D gene (6 bases). This CDR3 spans 16 amino acids. With 2 bases removed from V and 4 bases from J, the gap between germline ends came to 14 bases. CDR1 is MNHEY and CDR2 is SVGEGT in the germline V gene. The CDR3 coding sequence is TGTGCCAGCAGTTACCCCACAGGGTCTAGCACCGGGGAGCTGTTTTTT. Protein: CASSYPTGSSTGELFF.

This chain joins TRBV19 and TRBJ2-6, with 11 bases fitting TRBD1. V lost 5 bases and J lost 0; bases outside the gene matches: 3. The length of the CDR3 is 17 residues. Germline V gene sequence: CDR1 LNHDA, CDR2 SQIVND (reference sequence). CDR3 coding DNA: TGTGCCAGTAGTCGAGGGACAGGGGGCTCTGGGGCCAACGTCCTGACTTTC. This gives the protein CASSRGTGGSGANVLTF. The whole variable domain, remainder taken from reference TRBV19 and TRBJ2-6, is DGGITQSPKYLFRKEGQNVTLSCEQNLNHDAMYWYRQDPGQGLRLIYYSQIVNDFQKGDIAEGYSVSREKKESFPLTVTSAQKNPTAFYLCASSRGTGGSGANVLTFGAGSRLTVL.

This clone occurred a few times. The V call is TRBV28, the J call TRBJ2-2; either TRBD1 or TRBD2 may fit D (5 bases each). Looked up from germline, CDR1 is MDHEN and CDR2 is SYDVKM. The CDR3 runs to 15 residues. The V and J ends lost 1 base and 6 bases respectively, with 12 bases between them. The CDR3, as DNA: TGTGCCAGCAGTTTATCGGGCAGGGACCCCGGGGAGCTGTTTTTT. Its protein is CASSLSGRDPGELFF.

This chain uses TRBV28 with TRBJ1-4, with a possible D match to TRBD1 (6 bases). Trimming took 6 bases from V and 9 from J, leaving 20 bases between them. CDR1 MDHEN and CDR2 SYDVKM come from the germline V gene. The CDR3 is made up of 15 amino acids. In DNA, the CDR3 is TGTGCCAGCAGGTCCGGGGGGCAAGACCAAAAAAAACTGTTTTTT. As protein: CASRSGGQDQKKLFF.